This T cell receptor (beta chain) was identified during a study of T cell responses to AZD1222 COVID-19 vaccine. This clone showed up just a few times. The antigen is unknown. Germline values: CDR1 MNHEY, CDR2 SVGAGI. V was pared by 0 bases and J by 8 bases, with 10 bases of the junction left unmatched. The CDR3 contains 16 residues. Whole-study findings and limits: Just five to seven people given AZD1222 tested seropositive at baseline. Reports indicate that nearly half of spike-specific TCRs are directed at unmutated variant regions.

The study pooled second doses at about 4 or about 12 weeks. TCRdb's copy holds only in-frame clones and misses some; the assay was immunoSEQ multiplex PCR. The sample records 98,000 or so clones, approximately 84% being singletons. J is TRBJ1-2 and V is TRBV6-5; 9 bases line up with TRBD1. Sequenced here: peripheral blood, sampled 28 days after the second AZD1222 dose. This receptor was obtained from an adult who received the AZD1222 COVID-19 vaccine. Here the CDR3 DNA reads TGTGCCAGCAGTTACTCGATAGGGACAGGGCTAGGGGGCTACACCTTC. Its translation: CASSYSIGTGLGGYTF.